This T cell receptor beta chain was retrieved from a study of preoperative IRX-2 immunotherapy in early breast cancer. Method: immunoSEQ multiplex PCR; TCRdb's copy keeps in-frame clones and lacks some. The profile shows 20,000 to 30,000 clones, 80% to 90% of them singletons. This CDR3 has 17 amino acids. V shed 2 bases, J shed 2 bases, and the junction held 11 bases outside the gene matches. Per germline, CDR1 KGHSH and CDR2 LQKENI. The treatment is: preoperative locoregional IRX-2 cytokine immunotherapy. Preoperative locoregional IRX-2 cytokine immunotherapy was tested in the phase Ib source study. The rearrangement uses TRBV18 and TRBJ1-2, with 7 nucleotides matching TRBD1. The TCR comes from a human donor with breast cancer. Sequencing was performed on tumor tissue, taken after IRX-2 immunotherapy. The CDR3 loop reads CASSPTGTARGNYGYTF. The CDR3 coding sequence is TGTGCCAGCTCACCAACCGGGACAGCTAGGGGAAACTATGGCTACACCTTC.